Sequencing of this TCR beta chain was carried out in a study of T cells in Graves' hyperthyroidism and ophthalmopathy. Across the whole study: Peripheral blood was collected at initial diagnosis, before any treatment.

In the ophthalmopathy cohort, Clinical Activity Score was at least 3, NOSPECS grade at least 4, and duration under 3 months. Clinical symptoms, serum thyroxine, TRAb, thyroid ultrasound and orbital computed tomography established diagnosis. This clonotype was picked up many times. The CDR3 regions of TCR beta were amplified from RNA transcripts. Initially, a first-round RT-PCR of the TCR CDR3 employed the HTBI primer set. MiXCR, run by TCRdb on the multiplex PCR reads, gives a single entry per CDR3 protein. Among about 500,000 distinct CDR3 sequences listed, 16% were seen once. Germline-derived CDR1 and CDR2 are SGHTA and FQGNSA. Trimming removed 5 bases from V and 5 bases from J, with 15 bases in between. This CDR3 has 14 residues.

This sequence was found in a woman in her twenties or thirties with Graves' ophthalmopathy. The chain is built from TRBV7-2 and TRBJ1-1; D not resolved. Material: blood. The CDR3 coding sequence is TGTGCCAGCAGCGCCCACTTGATGGGGACTGAAGCTTTCTTT. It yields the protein CASSAHLMGTEAFF.